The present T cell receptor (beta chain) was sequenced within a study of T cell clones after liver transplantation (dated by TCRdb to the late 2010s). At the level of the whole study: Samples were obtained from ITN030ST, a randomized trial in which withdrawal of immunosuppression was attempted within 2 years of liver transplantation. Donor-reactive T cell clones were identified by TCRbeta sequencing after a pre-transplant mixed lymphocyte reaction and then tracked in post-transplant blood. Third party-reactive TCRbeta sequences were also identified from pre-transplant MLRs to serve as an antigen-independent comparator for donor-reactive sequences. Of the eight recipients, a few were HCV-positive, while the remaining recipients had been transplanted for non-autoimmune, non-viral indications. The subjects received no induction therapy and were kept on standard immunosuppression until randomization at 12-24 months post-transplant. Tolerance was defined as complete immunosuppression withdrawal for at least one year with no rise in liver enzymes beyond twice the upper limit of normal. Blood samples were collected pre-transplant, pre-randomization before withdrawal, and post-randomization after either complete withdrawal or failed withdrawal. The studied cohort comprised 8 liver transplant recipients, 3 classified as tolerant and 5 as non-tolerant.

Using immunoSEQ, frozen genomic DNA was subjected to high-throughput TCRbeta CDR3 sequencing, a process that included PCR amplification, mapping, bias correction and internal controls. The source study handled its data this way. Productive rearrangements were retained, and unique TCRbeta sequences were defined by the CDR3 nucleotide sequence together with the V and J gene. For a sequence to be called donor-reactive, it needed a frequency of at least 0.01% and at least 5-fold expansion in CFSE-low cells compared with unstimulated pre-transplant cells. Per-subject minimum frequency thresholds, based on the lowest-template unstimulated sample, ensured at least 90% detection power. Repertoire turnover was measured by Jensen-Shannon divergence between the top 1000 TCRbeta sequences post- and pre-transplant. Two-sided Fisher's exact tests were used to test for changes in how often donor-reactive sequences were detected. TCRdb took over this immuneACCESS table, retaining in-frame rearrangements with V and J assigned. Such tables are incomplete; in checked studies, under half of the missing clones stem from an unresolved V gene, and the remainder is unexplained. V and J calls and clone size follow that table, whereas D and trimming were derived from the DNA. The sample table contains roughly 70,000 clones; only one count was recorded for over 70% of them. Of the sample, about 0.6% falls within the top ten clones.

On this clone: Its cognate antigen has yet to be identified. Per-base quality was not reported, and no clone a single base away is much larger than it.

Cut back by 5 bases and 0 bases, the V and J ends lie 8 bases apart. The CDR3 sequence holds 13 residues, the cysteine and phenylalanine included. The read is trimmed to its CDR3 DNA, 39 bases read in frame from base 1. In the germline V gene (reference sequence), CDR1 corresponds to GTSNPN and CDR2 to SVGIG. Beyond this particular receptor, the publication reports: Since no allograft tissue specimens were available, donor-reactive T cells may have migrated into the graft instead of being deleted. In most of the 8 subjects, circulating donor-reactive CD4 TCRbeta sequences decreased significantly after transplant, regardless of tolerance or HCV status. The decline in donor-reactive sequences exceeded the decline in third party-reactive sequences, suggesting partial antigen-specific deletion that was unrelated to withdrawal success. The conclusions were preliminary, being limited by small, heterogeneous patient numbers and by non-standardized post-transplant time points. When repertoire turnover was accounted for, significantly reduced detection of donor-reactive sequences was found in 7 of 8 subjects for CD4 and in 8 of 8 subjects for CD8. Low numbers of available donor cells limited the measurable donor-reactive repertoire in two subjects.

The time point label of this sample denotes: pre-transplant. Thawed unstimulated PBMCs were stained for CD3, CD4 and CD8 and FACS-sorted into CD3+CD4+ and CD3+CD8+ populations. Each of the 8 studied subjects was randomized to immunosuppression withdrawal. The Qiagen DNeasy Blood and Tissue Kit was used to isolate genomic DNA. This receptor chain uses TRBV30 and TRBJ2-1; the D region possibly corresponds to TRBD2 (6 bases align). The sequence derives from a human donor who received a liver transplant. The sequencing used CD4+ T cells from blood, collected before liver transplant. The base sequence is TGTGCCTGGCGGGGGAACTCCTACAATGAGCAGTTCTTC. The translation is CAWRGNSYNEQFF.